This T cell receptor beta chain comes out of a study of cytomegalovirus exposure and HLA in healthy donors (TCRdb year 2017). With regard to the full study: According to a later analysis, the 120 or so validation repertoires were produced on the same platform as the 666 repertoires of the first cohort. The study aimed to test whether signatures of past pathogen exposure could be identified by cataloging public T cell receptors. In addition to the first cohort of 666 subjects, a separate validation cohort of approximately 130 different subjects was used. To predict cytomegalovirus infection status, the study brought together high-throughput TCR immunosequencing, statistical association of individual TCRs with disease status, and machine learning.

Separate from the approximately 700-subject first cohort, the validation cohort of 90 to 150 subjects was the group to which the donors belonged. Libraries were constructed by the immunoSEQ multiplex PCR assay. The paper's processing steps were these. To diagnose cytomegalovirus status from the catalog of TCR beta chain sequences, a statistical classification framework was built. TCRdb obtained this table from immuneACCESS and retained in-frame rearrangements with V and J assigned. These tables miss some clones; where compared with another copy, unresolved V genes account for less than half of the shortfall, and the remainder is unexplained. V and J calls and clone size come straight from that table; D and trimming were deduced from the DNA. The sample contains 300,000 to 400,000 clones, roughly 88% of them found a single time. Approximately 0.9% of the sample comes from the top ten. What the research found in general, with its limitations: Across donors, most TCR sequences were observed very rarely, whereas some public TCRs were present in many individuals. A later analysis had no HLA typing for the validation cohort, so co-occurrence there was scored across all 130 or so repertoires. The authors suggested that the approach could potentially be extended to other disease states and immunological phenotypes. In both the original and validation cohorts, the classifier was reported to diagnose cytomegalovirus status with high specificity and sensitivity. Subsequent analysis determined that TCRs grouped into clusters in the first cohort also showed a tendency toward co-occurrence across the roughly 110 validation repertoires, and roughly 95% of cluster scores exceeded 0. A few of the identified cytomegalovirus-associated TCR beta chains were confirmed in vitro to be specific for cytomegalovirus antigens. In the study, 164 TCR beta chains were listed as associated with cytomegalovirus.

With regard to this clone: Its recognized antigen is unknown. No base qualities exist here, and no much larger clone lies one base off it.

At the junction V is shortened by 7 bases and J by 7 bases, with 10 bases in between. The CDR3 goes from the cysteine to the phenylalanine over 11 residues. Of all the DNA, just the CDR3 is kept, 33 bases in frame from base 1. Taken from the germline V gene (reference sequence), the CDR1 and CDR2 loops are MNHEY and SMNVEV. The sequence derives from a man in his thirties or forties in good health and CMV-seronegative. The sample taken for sequencing was PBMCs. The chain joins TRBV27 to TRBJ1-1; the D segment could be TRBD1, given 6 matching bases. The CDR3 region reads CASKTGSEAFF. The DNA reads as follows: TGTGCCAGCAAAACAGGGAGTGAAGCTTTCTTT.